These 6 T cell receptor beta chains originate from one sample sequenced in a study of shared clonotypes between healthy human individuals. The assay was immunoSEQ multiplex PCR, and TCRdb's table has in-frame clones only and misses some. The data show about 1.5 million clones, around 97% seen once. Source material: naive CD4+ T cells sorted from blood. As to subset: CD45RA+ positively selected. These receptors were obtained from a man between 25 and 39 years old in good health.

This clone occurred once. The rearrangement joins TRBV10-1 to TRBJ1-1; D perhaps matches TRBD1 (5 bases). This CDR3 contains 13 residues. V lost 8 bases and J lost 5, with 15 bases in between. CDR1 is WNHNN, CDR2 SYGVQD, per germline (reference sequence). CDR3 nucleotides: TGCGCCAGCTCCGGGACCCGAGGGACTGAAGCTTTCTTT. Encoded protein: CASSGTRGTEAFF.

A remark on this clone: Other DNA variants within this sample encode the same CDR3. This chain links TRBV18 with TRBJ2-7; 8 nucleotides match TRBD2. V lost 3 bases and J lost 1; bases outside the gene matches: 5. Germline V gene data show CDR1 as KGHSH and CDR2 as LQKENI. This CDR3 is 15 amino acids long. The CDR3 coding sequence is TGTGCCAGCTCACCGGGAATAGCGGGGTCCTACGAGCAGTACTTC. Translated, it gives CASSPGIAGSYEQYF.

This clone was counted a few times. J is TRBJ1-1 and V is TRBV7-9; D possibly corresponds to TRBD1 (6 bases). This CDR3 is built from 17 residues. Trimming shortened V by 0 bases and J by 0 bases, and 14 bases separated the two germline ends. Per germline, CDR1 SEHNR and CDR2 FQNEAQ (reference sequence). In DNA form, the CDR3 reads TGTGCCAGCAGCTTAGCGCTAGTGGGGGGCATGAACACTGAAGCTTTCTTT. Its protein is CASSLALVGGMNTEAFF.

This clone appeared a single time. The CDR3 here is CASSSGQGASYEQYF. DNA of the CDR3: TGTGCCAGCTCGTCGGGACAGGGGGCGTCCTACGAGCAGTACTTC. The V gene is TRBV6-1, the J gene TRBJ2-7; 12 bases fit TRBD1. Trimming cost V 8 bases and J 1 base; bases outside gene matches: 6. The germline V gene has CDR1 MNHNS and CDR2 SASEGT. The CDR3 spans 15 residues.

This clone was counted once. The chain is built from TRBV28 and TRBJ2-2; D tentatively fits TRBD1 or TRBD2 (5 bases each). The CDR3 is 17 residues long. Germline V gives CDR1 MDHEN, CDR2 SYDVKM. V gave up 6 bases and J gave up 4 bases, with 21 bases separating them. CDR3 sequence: CASRRYSRDRFTGELFF. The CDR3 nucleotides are TGTGCCAGCAGGAGATATTCCCGGGACCGGTTCACCGGGGAGCTGTTTTTT. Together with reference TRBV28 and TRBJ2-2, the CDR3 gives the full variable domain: DVKVTQSSRYLVKRTGEKVFLECVQDMDHENMFWYRQDPGLGLRLIYFSYDVKMKEKGDIPEGYSVSREKKERFSLILESASTNQTSMYLCASRRYSRDRFTGELFFGEGSRLTVL.

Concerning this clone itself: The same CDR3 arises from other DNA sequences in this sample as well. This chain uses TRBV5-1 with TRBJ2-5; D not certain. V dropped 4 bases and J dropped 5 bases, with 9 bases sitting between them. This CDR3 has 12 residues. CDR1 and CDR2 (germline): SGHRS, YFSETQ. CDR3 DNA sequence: TGCGCCAGCAGCCTGCGTGGGGAGACCCAGTACTTC. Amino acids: CASSLRGETQYF.